This passage covers 30 T cell receptor beta chains from one sample sequenced in a study of OX40 agonist ivuxolimab in advanced cancers. Receptor amplification or capture employed the immunoSEQ multiplex PCR assay. The clones in this table, taken by TCRdb from immuneACCESS, are in-frame only. Not every clone is retained; where verified, under half of the shortfall comes from an unresolved V gene, and the cause of the rest is unknown. This sample has about 80,000 clones in its table, and approximately 83% of those were observed once. Together, the top ten hold approximately 2% of the sample. This material consisted of CD4+ or CD8+ T cells sorted from blood, taken in a trial of the OX40 agonist ivuxolimab. These receptors originate from an adult with an advanced solid tumor such as melanoma, head and neck, liver or kidney cancer.

CDR3 in amino acids: CASSLSPTGRRDYGYTF. CDR3 nucleotides: TGTGCCAGCAGTCTTTCCCCGACAGGGCGAAGGGACTATGGCTACACCTTC. The chain couples TRBV28 to TRBJ1-2; 7 bases map to TRBD1. CDR3 length: 17 amino acids. The germline gives CDR1 MDHEN, CDR2 SYDVKM. V dropped 5 bases and J dropped 3; count of bases not matched to a gene: 15.

The chain uses TRBV18 and TRBJ2-3; D ambiguous. Trimming stripped 3 bases from V and 2 bases from J, with 18 bases between. The germline V gene has CDR1 KGHSH and CDR2 LQKENI. This CDR3 has 17 residues. The CDR3: CASSPGTAQRYTDTQYF. The CDR3 DNA is TGTGCCAGCTCACCTGGAACTGCACAGAGATACACAGATACGCAGTATTTT. Variable domain in full (rest from reference TRBV18 and TRBJ2-3): NAGVMQNPRHLVRRRGQEARLRCSPMKGHSHVYWYRQLPEEGLKFMVYLQKENIIDESGMPKERFSAEFPKEGPSILRIQQVVRGDSAAYFCASSPGTAQRYTDTQYFGPGTRLTVL.

The rearrangement joins TRBV21-1 to TRBJ1-5; the table calls TRBD1, which could not be checked here. TRBV21-1 counts as a pseudogene. The CDR3 covers 17 residues. The CDR3 sequence is CASSKGRRGQENQPQHF. The CDR3 DNA sequence: TGTGCCAGCAGCAAAGGTCGGAGGGGGCAGGAAAATCAGCCCCAGCATTTT.

A few counts support this clone. The J gene is TRBJ2-1, the V gene TRBV29-1; TRBD2 is a possible D gene (6 bases). V lost 4 bases and J lost 6, with 22 bases in between. Germline CDR1 and CDR2: SQVTM and ANQGSEA. This CDR3 has 16 amino acids. The CDR3 sequence: CSVVEWRALPINEQFF. In DNA form, the CDR3 reads TGCAGCGTTGTGGAGTGGAGGGCCCTACCTATCAATGAGCAGTTCTTC.

The V gene is TRBV2, the J gene TRBJ1-5; D is unclear. CDR3 length equals 15 residues. Trimming removed 7 bases from V and 0 bases from J, with 13 bases in between. Germline values: CDR1 SNHLY, CDR2 FYNNEI. CDR3 coding DNA: TGTGCCAGCACCGTGGGAGGAGGTAGCAATCAGCCCCAGCATTTT. Residues: CASTVGGGSNQPQHF.

The rearrangement links TRBV7-9 to TRBJ1-2, with 8 nucleotides matching TRBD1. Trimming took 5 bases from V and 3 from J; bases not matched to a gene: 11. CDR3 size: 16 residues. CDR1 and CDR2 from the germline V gene are SEHNR and FQNEAQ (reference sequence). The CDR3, as DNA: TGTGCCAGCAGCCGTCTAAGGACAGGGCTGGACTATGGCTACACCTTC. This sequence encodes CASSRLRTGLDYGYTF.

This clone was found a few times. V usage is TRBV5-1 and J usage is TRBJ2-7; D is undetermined. V gave up 2 bases and J gave up 0 bases, with 6 bases separating them. CDR1 and CDR2 (germline): SGHRS, YFSETQ. The CDR3 contains 13 residues. This chain's CDR3 is CASSFGYSYEQYF. The CDR3 DNA follows: TGCGCCAGCAGCTTTGGATACTCCTACGAGCAGTACTTC.

The CDR3 nucleotides read TGTGCCAGCAGCAAGGCGGGCGGGGGGCCCACCTACAATGAGCAGTTCTTC. It yields the protein CASSKAGGGPTYNEQFF. The chain employs TRBV21-1 and TRBJ2-1; the table's D gene call, TRBD2, was not cross checked with the DNA. TRBV21-1 is tagged as a pseudogene. This CDR3 region has 17 residues.

V and J are TRBV7-2 and TRBJ1-5, with 8 bases identical to TRBD1. The V and J ends lost 4 bases and 4 bases, in that order; junction bases with no gene match: 3. The CDR3 has 14 residues. Germline values: CDR1 SGHTA, CDR2 FQGNSA. The CDR3 nucleotides are TGTGCCAGCAGCTCCGACAGGGGAAATCAGCCCCAGCATTTT. It encodes CASSSDRGNQPQHF.

The J gene is TRBJ1-1, the V gene TRBV19; D uncertain. Germline CDR1 reads LNHDA; CDR2 reads SQIVND (reference sequence). V dropped 6 bases and J dropped 1 base, with 12 bases sitting between them. The CDR3 consists of 14 residues. CDR3 in DNA: TGTGCCAGTAGGCCCGGACCGACGAACACTGAAGCTTTCTTT. Translated, it gives CASRPGPTNTEAFF.

Regarding this clone: In the same sample, other DNA sequences code for this CDR3. The chain joins TRBV28 to TRBJ1-5; 8 bases fit TRBD1. The germline V gene encodes CDR1 MDHEN and CDR2 SYDVKM. The CDR3 contains 14 residues. V lost 6 bases to trimming and J lost 6 bases; unmatched junction nucleotides: 7. CDR3 in DNA: TGTGCCAGCAGGAACCAGGGGGCCGGTCAGCCCCAGCATTTT. Translation: CASRNQGAGQPQHF.

The chain combines TRBV5-1 with TRBJ1-2; no firm D call. CDR1 is SGHRS, CDR2 YFSETQ, per germline. V was trimmed by 0 bases and J by 7 bases, leaving 16 bases between them. The CDR3 consists of 15 residues. CDR3 nucleotide sequence: TGCGCCAGCAGCTTGGGCCCTGAAGACCGCTTTGGCTACACCTTC. As protein: CASSLGPEDRFGYTF.

The J gene is TRBJ2-1, the V gene TRBV16, with 9 bases identical to TRBD1. This CDR3 is built from 14 residues. Per germline, CDR1 KGHSY and CDR2 FQNENV. V was clipped by 4 bases and J by 6 bases; unmatched bases: 4. CDR3 residues: CASSLQGAANEQFF. DNA for the CDR3: TGTGCCAGCAGCCTACAGGGGGCGGCCAATGAGCAGTTCTTC.

The CDR3 DNA reads TGTGCCAGCAGTTGGCGGACAGGGGATCAGCCCCAGCATTTT. Translation: CASSWRTGDQPQHF. The genes are TRBV6-6 and TRBJ1-5; TRBD1 agrees at 9 bases. Germline CDR1 and CDR2: MNHNY and SVGAGI (reference sequence). The CDR3 contains 14 residues. The J segment lost 5 bases and the V segment lost 4 bases, leaving 3 bases of the junction unmatched.

The V and J genes are TRBV7-6 and TRBJ2-5; D not resolved. The CDR3 is 16 residues long. CDR1 and CDR2 (germline): SGHVS, FNYEAQ. V gave up 4 bases and J gave up 0 bases, with 15 bases separating them. Here the CDR3 reads CASSSRRHINQETQYF. The CDR3 DNA follows: TGTGCCAGCAGCTCTCGACGACACATAAACCAAGAGACCCAGTACTTC.

This clone was seen a handful of times. The V and J genes are TRBV9 and TRBJ2-3, with D possibly matching TRBD2 (6 bases). Germline V gene lookup returns CDR1 SGDLS and CDR2 YYNGEE. V lost 0 bases, J lost 3 bases, and 11 bases lay in between. The CDR3 length is 15 residues. CDR3 nucleotide sequence: TGTGCCAGCAGCGTAGTGGGGGGAGGAACAGATACGCAGTATTTT. Amino acid sequence: CASSVVGGGTDTQYF.

The rearrangement joins TRBV29-1 to TRBJ1-1, with D possibly matching TRBD1 (5 bases). The length of the CDR3 is 14 residues. CDR1 and CDR2 from the germline V gene are SQVTM and ANQGSEA. Trimming took off 2 bases at V and 1 base at J, with 11 bases between the two ends. CDR3 sequence reads: CSVEKGAGNTEAFF. The CDR3 bases are TGCAGCGTTGAAAAAGGGGCGGGGAACACTGAAGCTTTCTTT.

The chain uses TRBV7-2 and TRBJ2-1; 13 bases map to TRBD2. This CDR3 spans 15 amino acids. V gave up 5 bases and J gave up 6 bases; unmatched junction bases: 4. Germline assignment: CDR1 SGHTA and CDR2 FQGNSA. The CDR3 loop is CASSPGLAGPNEQFF. CDR3 nucleotide sequence: TGTGCCAGCAGCCCGGGACTAGCGGGGCCCAATGAGCAGTTCTTC.

V usage is TRBV5-6 and J usage is TRBJ2-5, with D unclear. The germline V gene encodes CDR1 SGHDT and CDR2 YYEEEE. V lost 2 bases to trimming and J lost 0 bases, with 14 bases between them. The CDR3 is 16 amino acids. CDR3 loop: CASSFRLVSNQETQYF. CDR3 nucleotide sequence: TGTGCCAGCAGCTTTCGTTTGGTGAGCAACCAAGAGACCCAGTACTTC.

The genes are TRBV7-9 and TRBJ1-2; D uncertain. This CDR3 is 13 amino acids long. CDR1 and CDR2 from the germline V gene are SEHNR and FQNEAQ (reference sequence). The V gene lost 1 base and the J gene lost 4 bases, with 7 bases spanning the gap. The CDR3 loop reads CASSLGTSYGYTF. In DNA form, the CDR3 reads TGTGCCAGCAGCTTAGGCACCAGCTATGGCTACACCTTC.

This clone was observed a few times. V and J are TRBV28 and TRBJ1-4; 10 bases are a match to TRBD1. From germline, CDR1 is MDHEN and CDR2 SYDVKM. V lost 4 bases to trimming and J lost 0 bases; unmatched junction nucleotides: 8. CDR3 length: 18 amino acids. In DNA, the CDR3 is TGTGCCAGCAGTTCGTACCCGGGACAGGGGACAACTAATGAAAAACTGTTTTTT. Translated: CASSSYPGQGTTNEKLFF.

The chain combines TRBV7-2 with TRBJ1-2, with TRBD1 matching 7 bases. Germline V gene sequence: CDR1 SGHTA, CDR2 FQGNSA. This CDR3 region has 13 residues. V shed 1 base and J 8 bases; nucleotides not matched to a gene: 4. The CDR3 DNA reads as TGTGCCAGCAGCTTAGACAGGGGCACAGGCTACACCTTC. It codes for CASSLDRGTGYTF.

This clone came up once. The gene calls are TRBV6-1 and TRBJ2-1; D is possibly TRBD2 (7 bases). V was clipped by 10 bases and J by 5 bases, with 18 bases between them. The CDR3 totals 14 residues. Germline assignment: CDR1 MNHNS and CDR2 SASEGT. The CDR3: CATLRRGGDNEQFF. The CDR3 region has the DNA TGTGCCACCCTAAGGAGGGGGGGTGACAATGAGCAGTTCTTC.

The chain has TRBV2 and TRBJ2-7, with D perhaps being TRBD1 or TRBD2 (6 bases each). Germline-derived CDR1 and CDR2 are SNHLY and FYNNEI. Between the trimmed V and J ends, which lost 3 bases and 7 bases, there was a span of 13 bases. The CDR3 covers 13 residues. CDR3 sequence (DNA): TGTGCCAGCAGTGACGCCGGGGGCTGGGAGCAGTACTTC. Amino acids: CASSDAGGWEQYF. The variable domain in full, completed from reference TRBV2 and TRBJ2-7, reads EPEVTQTPSHQVTQMGQEVILRCVPISNHLYFYWYRQILGQKVEFLVSFYNNEISEKSEIFDDQFSVERPDGSNFTLKIRSTKLEDSAMYFCASSDAGGWEQYFGPGTRLTVT.

The chain links TRBV5-1 to TRBJ1-3; the D is unclear. CDR3 size: 14 residues. Germline CDR1 and CDR2: SGHRS and YFSETQ. Trimming left V 0 bases short and J 0 bases short, with 4 bases between. The CDR3 bases are TGCGCCAGCAGCTTGGCGGCCTCTGGAAACACCATATATTTT. This encodes CASSLAASGNTIYF.

This chain uses TRBV7-9 with TRBJ2-7; D unclear. V lost 3 bases and J 3 bases, leaving 12 bases between the germline ends. CDR1 SEHNR and CDR2 FQNEAQ come from the germline V gene (reference sequence). The CDR3 has 14 residues. CDR3 nucleotides: TGTGCCAGCAGCTTCAGGTCGCACAGCTACGAGCAGTACTTC. This translates into CASSFRSHSYEQYF.

This chain connects TRBV6-5 to TRBJ2-7; a weak D match, TRBD2 (7 bases). This CDR3 has 13 amino acids. Trimming removed 4 bases at V and 9 bases at J, with 16 bases between. Looked up from germline, CDR1 is MNHEY and CDR2 is SVGAGI. The CDR3 nucleotides read TGTGCCAGCAGTTCGCGGGGGCGCACGGGGCAGTACTTC. Its translation is CASSSRGRTGQYF.

The chain recombines TRBV5-6 with TRBJ2-3; D remains ambiguous. In germline, CDR1 is SGHDT, CDR2 YYEEEE. The CDR3 extends over 14 amino acids. V lost 0 bases, J lost 3 bases, and 8 bases lay in between. CDR3 amino acids: CASSLGRKTDTQYF. The CDR3 DNA reads as TGTGCCAGCAGCTTGGGACGGAAAACAGATACGCAGTATTTT.

V is TRBV9 and J is TRBJ2-3, with 9 bases fitting TRBD1. The germline V gene encodes CDR1 SGDLS and CDR2 YYNGEE. J was trimmed by 4 bases and V by 4 bases; bases with no gene match: 10. CDR3 length equals 16 residues. CDR3: CASSLRQGEGADTQYF. The CDR3 DNA sequence: TGTGCCAGCAGCCTAAGACAGGGGGAAGGGGCAGATACGCAGTATTTT.

The chain employs TRBV15 and TRBJ1-4; D not certain. Germline V gives CDR1 LNHNV, CDR2 YYDKDF (reference sequence). V was clipped by 0 bases and J by 5 bases, with 10 bases between them. The CDR3 spans 15 residues. The CDR3 protein is CATSRDRAENEKLFF. CDR3 DNA sequence: TGTGCCACCAGCAGAGATCGGGCGGAGAATGAAAAACTGTTTTTT.